The clone carrying this T cell receptor beta chain has at least ten counts. Its antigen remains unidentified. Patients were all untreated before their thyroid surgery. The sample belongs to a study of metastatic and nonmetastatic thyroid tumors. Study overall: Repertoires were compared across blood and tumor or nodule tissue from malignant and benign thyroid patients. Overall study findings and caveats: Benign nodules were reported to have significantly lower TCR beta diversity than malignant thyroid tumors, in blood and tumor.

Per the original methods: The study built a papillary thyroid cancer distant-metastasis classifier from CDR3 differences across clinicopathological groups. TCRdb re-clonotyped the PCR reads via MiXCR. In this record, the V and J calls reflect TCRdb's handling and not the investigators' own analysis. This table has some 5,000 clones, around 28% appearing once. This CDR3 comprises 13 residues. Germline loops: CDR1 LNHDA, CDR2 SQIVND (reference sequence). Trimming took off 5 bases at V and 7 bases at J, with 12 bases between the two ends. The genes are TRBV19 and TRBJ1-5, with D perhaps matching TRBD1 (6 bases). The source of this sequence is a female donor with papillary thyroid cancer or a benign thyroid nodule (not recorded which). Some clones in this sample may be carry-over from other donors' samples. Sequencing used adjacent normal tissue. This CDR3 reads CASSAGVRQPQHF. CDR3 bases: TGTGCCAGTAGTGCAGGGGTTAGGCAGCCCCAGCATTTT.